This TCR beta chain originates from a study of long-term antiretroviral therapy in people with HIV. Whole-study results and caveats: HIV repertoire CDR3 lengths ranged less widely than those of controls. There were no data on ART adherence, viral resistance or therapy changes, a gap that limits inferences about post-ART repertoire changes.

The immunoSEQ assay was v3.0, run at survey level. The table came from immunoSEQ multiplex PCR; TCRdb's copy has only in-frame clones and leaves some out. The sample contains some 28,000 clones, roughly 84% of which appear only once. To note about this clone: The antigen remains undetermined.

The V segment lost 4 bases and the J segment 1 base; nucleotides outside the gene matches: 10. Germline loops: CDR1 LNHDA, CDR2 SQIVND (reference sequence). This CDR3 comprises 17 residues. This TCR came from a man aged 30-40 years with HIV. The material was unsorted PBMCs, obtained 2.7 to 2.8 years after starting antiretroviral therapy. This chain uses TRBV19 with TRBJ2-1, with 7 bases that match TRBD2. The CDR3 is CASSKSGTLISYNEQFF. As DNA, the CDR3 is TGTGCCAGTAGTAAGAGCGGGACCCTTATATCCTACAATGAGCAGTTCTTC. Looking up the rest from reference TRBV19 and TRBJ2-1 gives the full variable domain: DGGITQSPKYLFRKEGQNVTLSCEQNLNHDAMYWYRQDPGQGLRLIYYSQIVNDFQKGDIAEGYSVSREKKESFPLTVTSAQKNPTAFYLCASSKSGTLISYNEQFFGPGTRLTVL.